Listed below are T cell receptor beta chains from one sample, sequenced in a study of T cell repertoires in cytomegalovirus infection. In TCRdb, the reads were re-called with MiXCR into one record per CDR3 protein. The sample gives 300,000 to 400,000 distinct CDR3 sequences, 20% to 25% of which show up once; less than 15% is in the top ten. Their target antigens are unknown. Material: cultured PBMCs, obtained from culture after CMV antigen stimulation. These receptors were obtained from a human donor in good health (CMV status not recorded). Some clones in this sample may be carry-over from other donors' samples. CDR3s include the opening cysteine and the closing phenylalanine or tryptophan. Each record gives: D gene, J gene, V gene, clone size, CDR3 protein, CDR3 DNA. The D gene is left open where the match is weak. Expanded clones are given a class, and other clones once, few, many or no size at all.

-,TRBJ1-4,TRBV7-9,-,CASSYNLPPNEKLFF,TGTGCCAGCAGCTATAACTTACCTCCTAATGAAAAACTGTTTTTT
-,TRBJ1-2,TRBV4-1,-,CASSQGANLNYGYTF,TGCGCCAGCAGCCAGGGGGCAAATCTAAACTATGGCTACACCTTC
-,TRBJ1-6,TRBV12-3/TRBV12-4,-,CASKQINNSPLHF,TGTGCCAGTAAACAGATAAACAATTCACCCCTCCACTTT
TRBD2,TRBJ2-1,TRBV7-2,few,CASSTRGGGAISYNEQFF,TGTGCCAGCAGCACCCGGGGGGGGGGGGCAATCTCCTACAATGAGCAGTTCTTC
-,TRBJ2-5,TRBV27,many,CASSFSGTEETQYF,TGTGCCAGCAGTTTCTCCGGGACCGAAGAGACCCAGTACTTC
-,TRBJ2-3,TRBV20-1,-,CSARDGASLRTDTQYF,TGCAGTGCTAGAGACGGGGCTAGCTTACGCACAGATACGCAGTATTTT
-,TRBJ2-1,TRBV5-1,-,CASSFDRHYNEQFF,TGCGCCAGCAGCTTCGACCGCCACTACAATGAGCAGTTCTTC
-,TRBJ2-2,TRBV29-1,-,CSVANRNTGELFF,TGCAGCGTTGCAAACAGGAACACCGGGGAGCTGTTTTTT
-,TRBJ2-5,TRBV27,-,CASSWAGTETQYF,TGTGCCAGCAGTTGGGCAGGGACCGAGACCCAGTACTTC
TRBD1,TRBJ2-2,TRBV6-1,-,CASSTGQGVRTGELFF,TGTGCCAGCAGTACCGGACAGGGAGTAAGGACCGGGGAGCTGTTTTTT
-,TRBJ1-1,TRBV11-3,-,CASSLPGPGGTEAFF,TGTGCCAGCAGCCTCCCGGGCCCTGGGGGCACTGAAGCTTTCTTT
-,TRBJ1-1,TRBV7-9,-,CASSLRQAPFGPGEAFF,TGTGCCAGCAGCTTAAGACAGGCTCCGTTTGGGCCTGGTGAAGCTTTCTTT
TRBD2,TRBJ2-5,TRBV12-3/TRBV12-4,few,CASRAAGGGETQYF,TGTGCCAGCAGAGCCGCGGGAGGGGGAGAGACCCAGTACTTC
-,TRBJ2-7,TRBV28,few,CASSSDSDEQYF,TGTGCCAGCAGTTCCGACAGCGACGAGCAGTACTTC
TRBD1,TRBJ2-5,TRBV7-9,many,CASSLVGTGQETQYF,TGTGCCAGCAGTTTGGTCGGGACAGGGCAGGAGACCCAGTACTTC
TRBD2,TRBJ2-3,TRBV20-1,-,CSAAGLRAGGGDTQYF,TGCAGTGCTGCGGGTTTAAGAGCGGGAGGGGGGGATACGCAGTATTTT
-,TRBJ2-1,TRBV20-1,few,CSARVGTNNEQFF,TGCAGTGCTAGAGTAGGGACGAACAATGAGCAGTTCTTC
-,TRBJ2-7,TRBV20-1,-,CSAQPPRTDVLEQYF,TGCAGTGCTCAACCGCCCCGGACAGACGTCTTGGAGCAGTACTTC
-,TRBJ1-5,TRBV7-2,many,CASSRRPGGVSNQPQHF,TGTGCCAGCAGCCGAAGACCTGGCGGAGTTAGCAATCAGCCCCAGCATTTT
-,TRBJ2-1,TRBV27,-,CASSWRASYNEQFF,TGTGCCAGCAGTTGGAGGGCCTCCTACAATGAGCAGTTCTTC
-,TRBJ1-1,TRBV7-9,-,CASSDTGETEAFF,TGTGCCAGCAGTGACACTGGGGAAACTGAAGCTTTCTTT
-,TRBJ2-3,TRBV10-2,once,CASSLRTSWDTQYF,TGCGCCAGCAGCTTGCGGACCTCATGGGATACGCAGTATTTT
TRBD1,TRBJ1-2,TRBV7-2,many,CATGQGTYYGYTF,TGTGCCACAGGACAGGGTACATACTATGGCTACACCTTC
-,TRBJ2-3,TRBV25-1,-,CASSGSGHRTDTQYF,TGTGCCAGCAGTGGATCAGGCCACCGCACAGATACGCAGTATTTT
-,TRBJ1-1,TRBV29-1,-,CSVEDPRMNTEAFF,TGCAGCGTTGAAGATCCCAGAATGAACACTGAAGCTTTCTTT
-,TRBJ1-2,TRBV7-2,many,CASSLARGALGYTF,TGTGCCAGCAGCTTAGCTCGGGGAGCCCTTGGCTACACCTTC
-,TRBJ1-2,TRBV4-1,-,CATTPAAGANYGYTF,TGCGCCACAACCCCCGCGGCAGGGGCTAACTATGGCTACACCTTC
-,TRBJ1-1,TRBV2,-,CASWSGANTEAFF,TGTGCCAGCTGGTCAGGGGCAAACACTGAAGCTTTCTTT
-,TRBJ2-7,TRBV7-3,-,CASSLRGGTVYEQYF,TGTGCCAGCAGCTTAAGGGGCGGGACGGTCTACGAGCAGTACTTC
-,TRBJ2-2,TRBV5-1,-,CASSNRVGTGELFF,TGCGCCAGCAGCAACAGGGTGGGCACCGGGGAGCTGTTTTTT
-,TRBJ2-7,TRBV4-2,few,CASSQGPGTYEQYF,TGTGCCAGCAGCCAAGGACCAGGGACCTACGAGCAGTACTTC
TRBD2,TRBJ2-4,TRBV5-4,many,CASSSLGGKDKNIQYF,TGTGCCAGCAGCTCGCTGGGGGGGAAGGACAAAAACATTCAGTACTTC
-,TRBJ2-5,TRBV11-2,-,CASSIQGATQYF,TGTGCCAGCAGCATACAGGGAGCGACCCAGTACTTC
-,TRBJ1-4,TRBV20-1,-,CSATPGRGEKLFF,TGCAGTGCTACACCGGGCCGCGGGGAAAAACTGTTTTTT
-,TRBJ1-1,TRBV27,few,CASSPPPATGRRDTEAFF,TGTGCCAGCAGTCCTCCACCCGCAACAGGGAGGCGGGACACTGAAGCTTTCTTT
-,TRBJ1-6,TRBV19,few,CASSPGVWGSPLHF,TGTGCCAGTAGCCCCGGGGTCTGGGGTTCACCCCTCCACTTT
-,TRBJ1-1,TRBV11-2,-,CASSWSSEENLSEAFF,TGTGCCAGCAGCTGGTCATCAGAGGAGAACCTCTCTGAAGCTTTCTTT
-,TRBJ1-5,TRBV2,-,CASRMTGDQPQHF,TGTGCCAGCAGGATGACAGGAGATCAGCCCCAGCATTTT
TRBD1,TRBJ1-5,TRBV6-2/TRBV6-3,-,CASSPSPGTGGRSNQPQHF,TGTGCCAGCAGTCCATCCCCCGGGACAGGGGGACGTTCAAACCAGCCCCAGCATTTT
-,TRBJ1-1,TRBV7-2,few,CASSVSVGQGIPEAFF,TGTGCCAGCAGCGTTTCCGTGGGGCAGGGGATCCCTGAAGCTTTCTTT
TRBD2,TRBJ2-1,TRBV2,few,CASSGGTSGRVDEQFF,TGTGCCAGCAGTGGCGGGACTAGCGGGAGGGTAGATGAGCAGTTCTTC
-,TRBJ2-1,TRBV14,few,CASSQGEGSSYNEQFF,TGTGCCAGCAGCCAAGGAGAGGGCAGCTCCTACAATGAGCAGTTCTTC
TRBD1,TRBJ1-1,TRBV7-8,many,CASSKDSFGQGGAFF,TGTGCCAGCAGTAAAGACTCCTTCGGACAGGGGGGAGCTTTCTTT
TRBD1,TRBJ2-5,TRBV4-3,many,CASSQIPRQGATQYF,TGCGCCAGCAGCCAAATACCCAGACAGGGGGCGACCCAGTACTTC
TRBD1,TRBJ2-3,TRBV6-8,-,CASSRQGRDTQYF,TGTGCCAGCAGTCGACAGGGTAGAGATACGCAGTATTTT
-,TRBJ1-1,TRBV7-2,many,CASGGTTFTEAFF,TGTGCCAGCGGGGGGACCACTTTCACTGAAGCTTTCTTT
TRBD2,TRBJ2-1,TRBV6-2/TRBV6-3,medium-sized,CASSQTSGRVYNEQFF,TGTGCCAGCAGCCAAACTAGCGGGAGAGTCTACAATGAGCAGTTCTTC
-,TRBJ1-1,TRBV6-2/TRBV6-3,-,CASSSPIRRYTEAFF,TGTGCCAGCAGTTCGCCCATTCGAAGATACACTGAAGCTTTCTTT
-,TRBJ2-1,TRBV11-3,-,CASSSHGQEQFF,TGTGCCAGCAGTTCCCACGGACAGGAGCAGTTCTTC
-,TRBJ2-2,TRBV24-1,-,CATSRSYANTGELFF,TGTGCCACCAGTCGGTCCTACGCGAACACCGGGGAGCTGTTTTTT